The clone carrying this T cell receptor beta chain was detected once. The antigen remains unidentified. Amplification used 60 Vbeta primers and 13 Jbeta primers. Data came from immunoSEQ multiplex PCR; TCRdb stores just in-frame clones and leaves some out. The sample holds about 140,000 clones, around two thirds seen once. The source of the sample is a study of cytomegalovirus exposure and HLA in healthy donors. At the level of the study: When roughly 420 donors were genotyped, roughly 78% of them were found to fall in the Caucasian-associated ancestry cluster.

Germline V gene lookup returns CDR1 LNHDA and CDR2 SQIVND (reference sequence). V lost 2 bases and J 5 bases, leaving 10 bases between the germline ends. The CDR3 totals 13 residues. General study findings and limits: Researchers reported in a later analysis that common viral pathogens appeared linked to several top clusters. V- and J-gene trimming of TCR beta was linked (in a later analysis) to a missense DCLRE1C variant.

The material sequenced was PBMCs. The rearrangement uses TRBV19 and TRBJ2-7; D is unclear. This TCR was recovered from a man aged 30 to 45 in good health and CMV-seropositive. The DNA of the CDR3 is TGTGCCAGTAGTATAATATCAGGCCACGAGCAGTACTTC. Its protein product is CASSIISGHEQYF.